This TCR beta chain is from a study of T-cell memory formation after mild COVID-19. Study-wide context: The two donors had largely donor-specific TCR clusters. Whole-study findings and limits: Chiefly within CM and EM were the contracting CD4+ clones; CD8+ ones were within EMRA.

The germline V gene has CDR1 DFQATT and CDR2 SNEGSKA (reference sequence). The V gene lost 6 bases and the J gene lost 2 bases, with 14 bases spanning the gap. The CDR3 totals 14 residues. Note on this clonotype: What it binds is not known.

TCRdb re-analysed the 5' RACE reads in MiXCR, keeping a single row per CDR3 protein. The repertoire includes about 470,000 distinct CDR3 sequences, about 23% of them detected once, and under 15% sits in the top ten. The sequencing sample was made of PBMCs or a T cell subset sorted from them (not recorded which). The chain combines TRBV20-1 with TRBJ1-5; D might be TRBD1 (6 bases). The sequence was collected from an adult woman who had mild COVID-19 (a few samples of this study predate the infection). Cell type and time point are not known. The CDR3 DNA reads TGCAGTGCCTCCACAGGGAGCGGCAATCAGCCCCAGCATTTT. Translated, it gives CSASTGSGNQPQHF.